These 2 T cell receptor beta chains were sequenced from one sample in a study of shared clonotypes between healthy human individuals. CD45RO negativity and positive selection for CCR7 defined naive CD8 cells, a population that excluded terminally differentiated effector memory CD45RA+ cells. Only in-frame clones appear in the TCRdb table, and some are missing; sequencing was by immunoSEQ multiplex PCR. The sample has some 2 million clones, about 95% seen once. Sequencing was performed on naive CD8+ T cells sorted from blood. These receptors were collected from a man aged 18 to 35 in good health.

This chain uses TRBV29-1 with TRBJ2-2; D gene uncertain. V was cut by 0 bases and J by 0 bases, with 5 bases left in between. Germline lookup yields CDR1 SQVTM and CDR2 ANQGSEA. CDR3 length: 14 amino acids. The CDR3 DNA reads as TGCAGCGTTGAAGACAGGTCGAACACCGGGGAGCTGTTTTTT. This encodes CSVEDRSNTGELFF.

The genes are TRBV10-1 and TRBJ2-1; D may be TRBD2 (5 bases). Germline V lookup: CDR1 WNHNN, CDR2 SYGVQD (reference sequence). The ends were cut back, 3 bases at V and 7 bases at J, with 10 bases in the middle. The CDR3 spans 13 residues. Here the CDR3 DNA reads TGCGCCAGCAGTGATTCGTGGGAGAATGAGCAGTTCTTC. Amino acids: CASSDSWENEQFF.